This entry lists 21 T cell receptor beta chains sequenced from one sample in a study of blood T cell repertoires in COVID-19. This table comes from immunoSEQ multiplex PCR, and its TCRdb copy is limited to in-frame clones, with some not included. Here the sample spans roughly 130,000 clones, 80% being singletons. The sample taken for sequencing was peripheral blood. All receptors derive from a man in his sixties with active or convalescent COVID-19.

Of note for this clone: The sample has other DNA sequences that encode this CDR3 too. The chain couples TRBV6-5 to TRBJ2-1, with D possibly TRBD2 on 5 matching bases. The V end was cut by 0 bases, the J end by 4 bases, with 10 bases between. This CDR3 is 15 amino acids long. Germline CDR1 reads MNHEY; CDR2 reads SVGAGI. The CDR3 sequence is CASSYSRGLYNEQFF. CDR3 in DNA: TGTGCCAGCAGTTACTCACGCGGACTGTACAATGAGCAGTTCTTC.

This clone was counted between two and nine times. The chain has TRBV6-5 and TRBJ2-7; TRBD2 matches at 7 bases. The germline CDR1 and CDR2 sequences are MNHEY and SVGAGI. V was clipped by 1 base and J by 12 bases; unmatched bases: 18. The CDR3 consists of 16 residues. For the CDR3, the DNA is TGTGCCAGCAGTTACTACCCCATGAGCGGGAACCCCCTTTTGTACTTC. Translated: CASSYYPMSGNPLLYF.

This sequence joins TRBV7-9 and TRBJ1-4; D is ambiguous. This CDR3 has 14 amino acids. Trimming removed 1 base from V and 8 bases from J, with 11 bases in between. Germline CDR1 reads SEHNR; CDR2 reads FQNEAQ (reference sequence). The CDR3 DNA follows: TGTGCCAGCAGCTTAGACTCATGGAGGGAAAAACTGTTTTTT. As protein: CASSLDSWREKLFF.

This chain uses TRBV28 with TRBJ1-5; 7 bases align to TRBD1. V shed 1 base and J 5 bases; nucleotides not matched to a gene: 8. Germline CDR1 MDHEN, CDR2 SYDVKM. There are 16 residues in the CDR3. The CDR3 DNA sequence: TGTGCCAGCAGTTTATCCGGATCAGGGGGGCATCAGCCCCAGCATTTT. Its translation is CASSLSGSGGHQPQHF.

The CDR3 is CASSSQGGQPQHF. In DNA form, the CDR3 reads TGTGCCAGCAGTTCCCAGGGTGGCCAGCCCCAGCATTTT. The V gene is TRBV27, the J gene TRBJ1-5; possibly TRBD1 for D (5 bases). From germline, CDR1 is MNHEY and CDR2 SMNVEV (reference sequence). The CDR3 length is 13 residues. The V and J ends lost 4 bases and 7 bases respectively, with 11 bases between them.

The chain joins TRBV6-5 to TRBJ2-7, with 11 bases matching TRBD2. From germline, CDR1 is MNHEY and CDR2 SVGAGI. The CDR3 runs to 15 residues. The V and J ends lost 5 bases and 6 bases, in that order; junction bases with no gene match: 9. The CDR3 sequence is CASSRELAGVSEQYF. The DNA for the CDR3 is TGTGCCAGCAGTCGAGAACTAGCGGGAGTATCCGAGCAGTACTTC.

The CDR3 reads CASSQPGLAPNEQFF. The CDR3, as DNA: TGCGCCAGCAGCCAGCCGGGACTAGCTCCCAATGAGCAGTTCTTC. The chain is built from TRBV4-3 and TRBJ2-1; TRBD2 matches at 9 bases. This CDR3 has 15 amino acids. Germline CDR1 reads LGHNA; CDR2 reads YSLEER. Unmatched junction bases numbered 6, after V lost 3 bases and J lost 6 bases.

The chain employs TRBV30 and TRBJ2-3; 7 bases agree with TRBD1. The germline gives CDR1 GTSNPN, CDR2 SVGIG (reference sequence). This CDR3 contains 14 residues. V trimming: 0 bases; J trimming: 3 bases; junction bases outside the gene matches: 3. The CDR3 DNA follows: TGTGCCTGGAGTGTAGCAGGGGGAACAGATACGCAGTATTTT. It translates to CAWSVAGGTDTQYF.

V is TRBV4-1 and J is TRBJ2-7, with 7 bases that match TRBD1. There are 14 residues in the CDR3. J was trimmed by 6 bases and V by 4 bases; bases with no gene match: 9. Germline V gene lookup returns CDR1 MGHRA and CDR2 YSYEKL. The CDR3 reads CASSRNRGRCEQYF. For the CDR3, the DNA is TGCGCCAGCAGCCGAAACAGGGGAAGGTGCGAGCAGTACTTC.

The genes are TRBV30 and TRBJ2-3, with 12 bases identical to TRBD2. The germline V gene encodes CDR1 GTSNPN and CDR2 SVGIG (reference sequence). This CDR3 contains 16 residues. Unmatched junction bases numbered 6, after V lost 5 bases and J lost 0 bases. The CDR3 sequence: CAWDPSGRASTDTQYF. The CDR3, as DNA: TGTGCCTGGGACCCTAGCGGGAGGGCTAGCACAGATACGCAGTATTTT.

This sequence joins TRBV6-2 or TRBV6-3 and TRBJ2-1; 11 positions agree with TRBD2. From germline, CDR1 is MNHEY and CDR2 SVGEGT. The CDR3 runs 17 residues. Germline trimming cut 0 bases from V and 7 bases from J; bases unmatched to any gene: 8. DNA of the CDR3: TGTGCCAGCAGTTACTCGAGGGGGGCTAGCGGGAGGAATGAGCAGTTCTTC. Translation gives CASSYSRGASGRNEQFF.

In regard to this clone: Other nucleotide sequences from this sample produce the same CDR3. V gene TRBV12-3 or TRBV12-4 combines with J gene TRBJ2-7; D unclear. The CDR3 loop spans 11 amino acids. Between the trimmed V and J ends, which lost 4 bases and 1 base, there was a span of 2 bases. The CDR3 reads CASSSSYEQYF. CDR3 nucleotides: TGTGCCAGCAGTTCTTCCTACGAGCAGTACTTC.

The chain employs TRBV4-1 and TRBJ1-4; tentative D call: TRBD1 (6 bases). The CDR3 extends over 14 amino acids. Germline CDR1 is MGHRA and CDR2 is YSYEKL. V shed 2 bases and J shed 7 bases, with 11 bases lying between them. The CDR3 sequence: CASSQIGGVEKLFF. The CDR3 DNA reads TGCGCCAGCAGCCAAATAGGGGGAGTTGAAAAACTGTTTTTT.

The chain uses TRBV19 and TRBJ2-1; 9 positions agree with TRBD1. CDR1 is LNHDA and CDR2 is SQIVND in the germline V gene (reference sequence). J lost 1 base, V lost 5 bases, and 3 bases had no gene match. This CDR3 contains 15 residues. The CDR3 reads CASSPDRGSYNEQFF. The CDR3 nucleotides read TGTGCCAGTAGTCCAGACAGGGGGTCCTACAATGAGCAGTTCTTC.

This chain's CDR3 is CASARGTSGTGELFF. CDR3 nucleotides: TGTGCCAGCGCGAGGGGGACTAGCGGAACCGGGGAGCTGTTTTTT. V and J are TRBV3-1 (or the pseudogene TRBV3-2) and TRBJ2-2, with 11 bases matching TRBD2. CDR3 length: 15 residues. The J segment lost 5 bases and the V segment lost 8 bases, leaving 7 bases of the junction unmatched. Germline loops: CDR1 LGHDT, CDR2 YNNKEL (reference sequence).

The chain couples TRBV28 to TRBJ1-6, with TRBD1 as a possible D gene (6 bases). V dropped 4 bases and J dropped 9 bases, with 13 bases sitting between them. Germline V CDR1 and CDR2: MDHEN, SYDVKM. CDR3 length equals 14 residues. CDR3 in DNA: TGTGCCAGCAGTTACCTGGGACAAAGTTCACCCCTCCACTTT. Amino acid sequence: CASSYLGQSSPLHF.

Only one count was recorded for this clone. This sequence joins TRBV7-9 and TRBJ1-1; the match to TRBD1 covers 8 bases. CDR1 SEHNR and CDR2 FQNEAQ come from the germline V gene (reference sequence). Unmatched junction bases numbered 6, after V lost 6 bases and J lost 0 bases. This CDR3 contains 15 residues. The CDR3 protein is CASRDGQGLNTEAFF. For the CDR3, the DNA is TGTGCCAGCAGGGACGGACAGGGCTTGAACACTGAAGCTTTCTTT.

The V call is TRBV30, the J call TRBJ2-5; 9 nucleotides align to TRBD1. The germline CDR1 and CDR2 sequences are GTSNPN and SVGIG (reference sequence). This CDR3 is built from 15 residues. V dropped 5 bases and J dropped 1; count of bases not matched to a gene: 8. The CDR3 loop reads CAWALGGQGQETQYF. In DNA, the CDR3 is TGTGCCTGGGCCCTGGGGGGACAGGGCCAAGAGACCCAGTACTTC.

This sequence joins TRBV6-5 and TRBJ2-1; tentative D call: TRBD2 (5 bases). CDR1 is MNHEY, CDR2 SVGAGI, per germline. V was trimmed by 6 bases and J by 6 bases, leaving 9 bases between them. The CDR3 length is 12 residues. The DNA for the CDR3 is TGTGCCAGCAGAGATAGCGTCAATGAGCAGTTCTTC. It is translated as CASRDSVNEQFF.

The J gene is TRBJ2-5, the V gene TRBV5-4; D remains ambiguous. The CDR3 is 16 amino acids. Trimming stripped 4 bases from V and 1 base from J, with 17 bases between. CDR1 is SGHNT and CDR2 is YYREEE in the germline V gene (reference sequence). The CDR3 nucleotides read TGTGCCAGCAGCCGGAGAGCTGCCAGATTCCAAGAGACCCAGTACTTC. Translated: CASSRRAARFQETQYF.

This chain uses TRBV5-1 with TRBJ2-7; 8 bases line up with TRBD2. The CDR3 contains 14 residues. The J segment lost 3 bases and the V segment lost 0 bases, leaving 2 bases of the junction unmatched. Germline lookup yields CDR1 SGHRS and CDR2 YFSETQ. CDR3 DNA sequence: TGCGCCAGCAGCTTGGTAACTAGCGGCTACGAGCAGTACTTC. Its protein is CASSLVTSGYEQYF.